Listed below are T cell receptor beta chains from one sample, sequenced in a study of shared clonotypes between healthy human individuals. The repertoire was sequenced with immunoSEQ multiplex PCR; TCRdb's copy has only in-frame clones and lacks some. The table lists roughly 2.2 million clones, approximately 95% of them singletons. The sample taken for sequencing was naive CD4+ T cells from PBMCs. The receptors stem from a man aged 18 to 30 in good health. Some clones in this sample may be carry-over from other donors' samples. CDR3s include the opening cysteine and the closing phenylalanine or tryptophan. The D gene is left open where the match is weak. Clone sizes are given selectively: once, few, many, or a class where the clone is expanded.

CDR3 protein	CDR3 DNA	J gene	clone size	D gene	V gene
CASSSGQGYTEAFF	TGCGCCAGCAGCTCGGGACAGGGGTACACTGAAGCTTTCTTT	TRBJ1-1	NA	TRBD1	TRBV5-1
CASSFRDRGSNQPQHF	TGTGCCAGCAGTTTCCGCGACAGGGGAAGCAATCAGCCCCAGCATTTT	TRBJ1-5	NA	TRBD1	TRBV28
CASSLRDRGNRYGYTF	TGTGCCAGCAGCTTGAGAGACAGGGGGAACAGATATGGCTACACCTTC	TRBJ1-2	NA	TRBD1	TRBV7-8
CASSTQTSGSGYEQYF	TGTGCCAGTAGTACCCAGACTAGCGGGAGTGGCTACGAGCAGTACTTC	TRBJ2-7	NA	TRBD2	TRBV19
CASSLQGEQFF	TGTGCCAGCAGCCTCCAAGGTGAGCAGTTCTTC	TRBJ2-1	NA	NA	TRBV7-3
CASSRDGKNTGELFF	TGTGCCAGCAGTAGGGACGGGAAGAACACCGGGGAGCTGTTTTTT	TRBJ2-2	NA	NA	TRBV6-5
CASSSLRAGIPDTQYF	TGTGCCAGCAGTTCTTTGCGGGCGGGTATCCCAGATACGCAGTATTTT	TRBJ2-3	NA	NA	TRBV27
CASSSGLVGINEQFF	TGTGCCAGCTCATCCGGACTAGTGGGAATCAATGAGCAGTTCTTC	TRBJ2-1	NA	TRBD2	TRBV18
CSSRAGGQETQYF	TGCAGCTCCCGAGCGGGAGGGCAAGAGACCCAGTACTTC	TRBJ2-5	NA	TRBD2	TRBV29-1
CASSLSRPTGNTIYF	TGTGCCAGCAGTTTGTCGAGGCCTACTGGAAACACCATATATTTT	TRBJ1-3	NA	NA	TRBV28
CASSRDVRGYTF	TGTGCCAGCAGCCGGGACGTAAGGGGCTACACCTTC	TRBJ1-2	NA	NA	TRBV14
CASSSRRDTQYF	TGTGCCAGCAGCTCTCGGAGAGATACGCAGTATTTT	TRBJ2-3	NA	NA	TRBV13
CASSVEGHPNTEAFF	TGTGCCAGCAGCGTAGAGGGGCACCCGAACACTGAAGCTTTCTTT	TRBJ1-1	NA	NA	TRBV9
CASSIDRWNNEQFF	TGTGCCAGTAGTATAGATCGGTGGAACAATGAGCAGTTCTTC	TRBJ2-1	NA	NA	TRBV19
CASNSIRQGVYEQYF	TGTGCCAGCAACTCCATCAGACAGGGGGTCTACGAGCAGTACTTC	TRBJ2-7	once	TRBD1	TRBV6-5
CSVPGTNIPNTGELFF	TGCAGCGTACCGGGGACAAACATTCCGAACACCGGGGAGCTGTTTTTT	TRBJ2-2	NA	NA	TRBV29-1
CASSFAPVSGVPSTDTQYF	TGCGCCAGCAGCTTCGCGCCGGTGAGCGGTGTACCTAGTACAGATACGCAGTATTTT	TRBJ2-3	once	NA	TRBV5-1
CASRTQGGDNEQFF	TGTGCCAGCAGAACACAGGGGGGGGACAATGAGCAGTTCTTC	TRBJ2-1	NA	NA	TRBV6-5
CASSLGGKGGPDTQYF	TGTGCCAGCAGCTTGGGAGGGAAAGGGGGCCCAGATACGCAGTATTTT	TRBJ2-3	NA	TRBD1	TRBV5-4
CATRDSVYEQYF	TGTGCCACCCGGGACAGTGTCTACGAGCAGTACTTC	TRBJ2-7	NA	TRBD1	TRBV10-3
CASSLDREYGYTF	TGTGCCAGCAGCTTGGACAGGGAGTATGGCTACACCTTC	TRBJ1-2	NA	NA	TRBV5-4
CASSSRGGTEAFF	TGTGCCAGCAGCTCCCGAGGAGGGACTGAAGCTTTCTTT	TRBJ1-1	NA	NA	TRBV7-9
CASSPGTGGTYEQYF	TGTGCCAGCTCACCCGGGACAGGGGGGACCTACGAGCAGTACTTC	TRBJ2-7	NA	TRBD1	TRBV18
CASSLGLAGSNEQFF	TGTGCCAGCAGCCTGGGACTAGCGGGGAGCAATGAGCAGTTCTTC	TRBJ2-1	NA	TRBD2	TRBV7-9
CASSQSSGANVLTF	TGTGCCAGCAGCCAAAGCTCTGGGGCCAACGTCCTGACTTTC	TRBJ2-6	NA	NA	TRBV2
CASSPTGGSGNTIYF	TGCGCCAGCAGCCCCACAGGGGGCTCTGGAAACACCATATATTTT	TRBJ1-3	NA	TRBD1	TRBV5-1
CASSPPLRKLFF	TGTGCCAGCAGCCCACCCCTCAGGAAACTGTTTTTT	TRBJ1-4	once	NA	TRBV28
CASSLEAGVTDTQYF	TGTGCCAGCAGCTTAGAGGCAGGGGTCACAGATACGCAGTATTTT	TRBJ2-3	NA	NA	TRBV28
CASGGGQPQHF	TGTGCCAGCGGTGGGGGACAGCCCCAGCATTTT	TRBJ1-5	NA	NA	TRBV28
CASSLTSKGETQYF	TGTGCCAGCAGCTTAACGTCCAAGGGGGAGACCCAGTACTTC	TRBJ2-5	NA	NA	TRBV7-3
CAISERGEETQYF	TGTGCCATCAGTGAAAGGGGGGAAGAGACCCAGTACTTC	TRBJ2-5	NA	NA	TRBV10-3
CASSLEDRRGQPQHF	TGTGCCAGCAGCTTAGAAGACAGGCGGGGGCAGCCCCAGCATTTT	TRBJ1-5	NA	NA	TRBV7-6
CASTVDSGANVLTF	TGTGCCAGCACAGTCGACTCTGGGGCCAACGTCCTGACTTTC	TRBJ2-6	once	NA	TRBV6-6
CASSPVYGRREQYF	TGTGCCAGCAGCCCGGTTTATGGGCGACGCGAGCAGTACTTC	TRBJ2-7	once	NA	TRBV14
CASSAGTGEFF	TGTGCCAGCAGCGCCGGGACGGGCGAGTTCTTC	TRBJ2-1	NA	NA	TRBV2
CASSPDSSEKLFF	TGCGCCAGCAGCCCTGACAGTTCTGAAAAACTGTTTTTT	TRBJ1-4	NA	NA	TRBV5-1
CASISREGGNSNQPQHF	TGTGCCAGCATCTCTCGTGAGGGGGGGAATAGCAATCAGCCCCAGCATTTT	TRBJ1-5	NA	NA	TRBV28
CASSLRYTDTQYF	TGTGCCAGCAGTTTACGTTACACAGATACGCAGTATTTT	TRBJ2-3	NA	NA	TRBV27
CASSGGTGPAYEQYF	TGTGCCAGCAGCGGGGGGACAGGTCCGGCCTACGAGCAGTACTTC	TRBJ2-7	NA	TRBD1	TRBV7-2
CAYQGVTEAFF	TGTGCCTACCAAGGGGTAACTGAAGCTTTCTTT	TRBJ1-1	few	NA	TRBV5-4
CASSLTTVSGYGYTF	TGCGCCAGCAGCCTCACGACGGTGTCGGGCTATGGCTACACCTTC	TRBJ1-2	NA	NA	TRBV5-1
CASSFHRLAGELFF	TGTGCCAGCAGCTTTCACCGACTAGCCGGGGAGCTGTTTTTT	TRBJ2-2	NA	NA	TRBV7-2
CAWRGTGGGGYTF	TGTGCCTGGAGGGGGACAGGGGGAGGCGGCTACACCTTC	TRBJ1-2	NA	TRBD1	TRBV30
CASSAGAPYGYTF	TGTGCCAGCAGTGCGGGGGCCCCCTATGGCTACACCTTC	TRBJ1-2	few	NA	TRBV6-1
CASRAGKVEKLFF	TGTGCCAGCAGAGCAGGGAAGGTAGAAAAACTGTTTTTT	TRBJ1-4	NA	NA	TRBV6-1
CASSLGVNSNQPQHF	TGTGCCAGCAGCTTGGGGGTTAATAGCAATCAGCCCCAGCATTTT	TRBJ1-5	NA	NA	TRBV5-4
CASSLVRGTYEQYF	TGCGCCAGCAGCTTGGTCAGGGGCACCTACGAGCAGTACTTC	TRBJ2-7	NA	NA	TRBV5-1
CASSNRAGGNNEQFF	TGTGCCAGCAGTAACAGGGCAGGGGGTAACAATGAGCAGTTCTTC	TRBJ2-1	NA	TRBD1	TRBV6-5
CASSLGSTSSTDTQYF	TGCGCCAGCAGCTTGGGGTCCACCTCCAGCACAGATACGCAGTATTTT	TRBJ2-3	NA	NA	TRBV5-1
CASSRGQGENEQFF	TGTGCCAGCAGCCGTGGACAGGGGGAAAATGAGCAGTTCTTC	TRBJ2-1	NA	TRBD1	TRBV13
CASRSGQIYTGELFF	TGTGCCAGTCGCTCGGGACAGATTTACACCGGGGAGCTGTTTTTT	TRBJ2-2	NA	TRBD1	TRBV6-5
CSARRTVGQYF	TGCAGTGCTAGACGGACCGTTGGGCAGTATTTT	TRBJ2-3	once	NA	TRBV20-1
CASSRGRSFAYEQYF	TGCGCCAGCAGCCGCGGCAGGTCTTTCGCTTACGAGCAGTACTTC	TRBJ2-7	NA	NA	TRBV4-3
CASLASTGSHEQYF	TGCGCCAGCCTCGCCTCAACAGGTTCCCACGAGCAGTACTTC	TRBJ2-7	NA	NA	TRBV5-1
CASSSGLAGGLTGELFF	TGTGCCAGTAGTTCCGGACTAGCGGGAGGGCTGACCGGGGAGCTGTTTTTT	TRBJ2-2	NA	TRBD2	TRBV19
CATSRGEGSDTQYF	TGTGCCACCAGCAGGGGAGAGGGCTCAGATACGCAGTATTTT	TRBJ2-3	few	NA	TRBV15
CASSLLVQGASSGNTIYF	TGCGCCAGCAGCTTGTTAGTACAGGGGGCCAGCTCTGGAAACACCATATATTTT	TRBJ1-3	NA	TRBD1	TRBV5-1
CASSREGLAVYNEQFF	TGCGCCAGCAGCCGGGAGGGACTAGCGGTCTACAATGAGCAGTTCTTC	TRBJ2-1	NA	TRBD2	TRBV4-3
CASTSWGLAGVTGGTDTQYF	TGTGCCAGCACCTCATGGGGGTTAGCGGGAGTAACAGGGGGCACAGATACGCAGTATTTT	TRBJ2-3	NA	TRBD2	TRBV28